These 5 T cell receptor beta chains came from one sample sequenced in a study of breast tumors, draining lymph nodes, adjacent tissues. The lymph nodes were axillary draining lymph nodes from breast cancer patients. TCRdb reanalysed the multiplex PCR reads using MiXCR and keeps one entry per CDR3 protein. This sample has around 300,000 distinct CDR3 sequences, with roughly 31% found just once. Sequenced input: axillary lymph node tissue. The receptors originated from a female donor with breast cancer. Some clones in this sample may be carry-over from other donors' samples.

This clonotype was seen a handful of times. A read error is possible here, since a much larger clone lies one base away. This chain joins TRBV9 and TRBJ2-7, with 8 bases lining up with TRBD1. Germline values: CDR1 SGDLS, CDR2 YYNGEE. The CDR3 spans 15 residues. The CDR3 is CASSVGSGGYYEPYF. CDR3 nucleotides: TGTGCCAGCAGCGTAGGGTCAGGGGGCTACTACGAGCCGTACTTC.

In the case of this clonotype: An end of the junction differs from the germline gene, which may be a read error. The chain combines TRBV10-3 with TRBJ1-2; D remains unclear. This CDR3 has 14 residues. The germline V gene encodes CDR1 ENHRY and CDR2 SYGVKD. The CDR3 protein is CAISGMADYYGYSF. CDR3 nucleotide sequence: TGTGCCATCAGTGGCATGGCTGACTACTATGGCTACTCCTTC.

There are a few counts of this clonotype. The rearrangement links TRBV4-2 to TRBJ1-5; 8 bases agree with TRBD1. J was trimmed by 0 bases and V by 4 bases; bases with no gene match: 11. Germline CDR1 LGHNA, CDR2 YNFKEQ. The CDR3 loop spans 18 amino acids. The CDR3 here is CASSLGQGSSYSNQPQHF. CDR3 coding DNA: TGTGCCAGCAGCCTAGGACAGGGTTCATCCTATAGCAATCAGCCCCAGCATTTT.

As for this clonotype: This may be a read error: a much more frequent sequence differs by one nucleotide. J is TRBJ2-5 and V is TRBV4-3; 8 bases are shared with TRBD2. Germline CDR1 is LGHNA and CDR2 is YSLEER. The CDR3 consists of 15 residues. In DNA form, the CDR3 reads TGCGCCAGCAGCCAAGAACTAGCGGTCCAAGAGACCCAGCACTTC. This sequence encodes CASSQELAVQETQHF.

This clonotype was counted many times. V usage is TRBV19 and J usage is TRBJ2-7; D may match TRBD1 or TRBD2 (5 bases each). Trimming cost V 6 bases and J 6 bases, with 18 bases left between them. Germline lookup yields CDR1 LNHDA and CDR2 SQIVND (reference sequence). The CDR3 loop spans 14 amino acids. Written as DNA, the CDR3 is TGTGCCAGTAGCACCTTCCCAGGGACCGTCGAGCAGTACTTC. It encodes CASSTFPGTVEQYF.